The TCR beta chain under discussion was sequenced for a study of T-cell memory formation after mild COVID-19 (dated by TCRdb to the early 2020s). Notes on the research overall: Most TCR sequence clusters were specific to one of the two donors. In two donors, T-cell clones that expanded and contracted after mild COVID-19 were tracked by sequencing TCRalpha and TCRbeta repertoires over time. The cohort comprised two young, previously healthy adult volunteers, one female and one male. What the work shows at the level of the full study, not this receptor alone: The study covered only two mild cases, and larger cohorts including severe cases with pre-infection samples were considered necessary. Balanced CD4/CD8 phenotypes were observed for clones contracting from day 15 to 85, whereas a bias towards CD4+ was observed for a second wave of clones expanding from day 15 to 37. Contracting CD4+ clones were found mainly in CM and EM memory subsets, while CD8+ clones were enriched in EMRA. Whether the second-wave clones peaking on day 37 were SARS-CoV-2 specific was not confirmed. Some responding clones were detected in pre-infection memory, suggesting pre-existing cross-reactive memory T cells joined the SARS-CoV-2 response.

Reading the germline V gene gives CDR1 SGHRS and CDR2 YFSETQ. The CDR3 covers 16 residues, taking in both the cysteine and the phenylalanine. Of all the DNA, just the CDR3 is kept, 48 bases in frame from base 1. V was cut back by 1 base and J by 7 bases, leaving a gap of 15 bases between them. PBMCs were isolated by Ficoll-Paque density gradient centrifugation. Sequencer: Illumina NovaSeq 6000. TCRalpha and TCRbeta cDNA libraries were constructed by 5'RACE with constant-segment primers, with sample barcodes and unique molecular identifiers being introduced. Trizol reagent was used to extract RNA from every sample. The libraries were amplified in two PCR steps, and the second step added a second sample barcode and Illumina TruSeq adapters. Sequencing of libraries was performed on an Illumina NovaSeq with 2 x 150 bp paired-end reads. The study's processing was this. Demultiplexing of reads and collapsing into UMI-guided consensus sequences were performed with migec v1.2.7. With mixcr v2.1.11, UMI consensuses were aligned to TRA and TRB V and J templates and assembled into clonotypes. A clonotype was counted as expanded or contracted only if both edgeR and NoisET called the change significant, with noise models trained on biological replicates. For edgeR calls, a false discovery rate-adjusted p below 0.01 and a log2 fold-change threshold of 1 were applied. PCA with hierarchical clustering of max-normalized trajectories of the 1000 most abundant clonotypes was used as exploratory dynamics analysis. Separately sequenced CD4+ and CD8+ repertoires were used to assign a CD4 or CD8 phenotype to each responding clone. TCRdb redid the processing of the public reads, applying fastp at Q25 and MiXCR, and retained in-frame beta chains. Entries are consolidated by CDR3 protein sequence, retaining the most common genes and DNA. The V and J calls and clone size are TCRdb's, not the authors'. Across this sample there are more than 150,000 distinct CDR3 sequences, with about 9.9% seen only once. The ten largest clonotypes hold approximately 3.8% of the sample.

Comment on this clonotype: Its antigen is unknown. There are no base qualities to consult, and no much larger clone falls within one base.

The chain joins TRBV5-1 to TRBJ1-6; TRBD1 is possibly the D segment (5 matching bases). Sequenced sample: PBMCs or a T cell subset sorted from them (not recorded which). The receptor comes from a man in his late teens or twenties who had mild COVID-19 (a few samples of this study predate the infection). The sample titles of this study are shuffled in the database, so cell type and time point are left out; the donor was told from shared clones. The CDR3 reads as follows: CASSLTSGYMNSPLHF. The base sequence is TGCGCCAGCAGCTTGACTTCAGGGTATATGAATTCACCCCTCCACTTT.